Listed below are T cell receptor beta chains from one sample, sequenced in a study of control samples from healthy donors and cancer patients. Profiling relied on immunoSEQ multiplex PCR, and the TCRdb table lists in-frame clones only, not all of them. The repertoire consists of about 170,000 clones, with around 91% occurring once and the leading ten covering roughly 1.6%. Sequencing used blood. The receptors were gathered from a woman in her 30s in good health. CDR3s include the opening cysteine and the closing phenylalanine or tryptophan. The order of the fields is J gene, D gene, clone size, V gene, CDR3 protein, CDR3 DNA. D genes are given only for firm matches. Rows give clone size only sometimes, using once, few, many, or a class for an expanded clone.

j_gene: TRBJ2-5
d_gene: TRBD1
abundance: NA
v_gene: TRBV11-2
CDR3aa: CASSPTGGETQYF
CDR3nt: TGTGCCAGCAGCCCGACAGGGGGCGAGACCCAGTACTTC

j_gene: TRBJ2-7
d_gene: NA
abundance: NA
v_gene: TRBV11-2
CDR3aa: CASSLKGYEQYF
CDR3nt: TGTGCCAGCAGCTTGAAGGGTTACGAGCAGTACTTC

j_gene: TRBJ1-1
d_gene: TRBD1
abundance: NA
v_gene: TRBV2
CDR3aa: CASRGQGMVNTEAFF
CDR3nt: TGTGCCAGCAGAGGACAGGGTATGGTGAACACTGAAGCTTTCTTT

j_gene: TRBJ2-3
d_gene: TRBD2
abundance: NA
v_gene: TRBV28
CDR3aa: CASSSGAGGGDTQYF
CDR3nt: TGTGCCAGCAGTTCAGGGGCGGGGGGCGGAGATACGCAGTATTTT

j_gene: TRBJ2-2
d_gene: NA
abundance: medium-sized
v_gene: TRBV2
CDR3aa: CASSEVGVGELFF
CDR3nt: TGTGCCAGCAGTGAAGTTGGGGTCGGGGAGCTGTTTTTT

j_gene: TRBJ1-2
d_gene: NA
abundance: NA
v_gene: TRBV19
CDR3aa: CASSIVGTNNYGYTF
CDR3nt: TGTGCCAGTAGTATAGTGGGGACAAATAACTATGGCTACACCTTC

j_gene: TRBJ2-3
d_gene: TRBD2
abundance: NA
v_gene: TRBV10-3
CDR3aa: CAIRGLATSTDTQYF
CDR3nt: TGTGCCATCAGGGGACTAGCGACTAGCACAGATACGCAGTATTTT

j_gene: TRBJ1-2
d_gene: NA
abundance: NA
v_gene: TRBV6-5
CDR3aa: CASSYGDSYGYTF
CDR3nt: TGTGCCAGCAGTTACGGGGATTCCTATGGCTACACCTTC

j_gene: TRBJ1-2
d_gene: NA
abundance: NA
v_gene: TRBV6-4
CDR3aa: CASSDSTGYGYTF
CDR3nt: TGTGCCAGCAGTGACTCGACAGGCTATGGCTACACCTTC

j_gene: TRBJ1-3
d_gene: NA
abundance: once
v_gene: TRBV11-3
CDR3aa: CASSFGGTRGNTIYF
CDR3nt: TGTGCCAGCAGCTTTGGGGGCACGCGCGGAAACACCATATATTTT

j_gene: TRBJ1-4
d_gene: NA
abundance: NA
v_gene: TRBV5-1
CDR3aa: CASSLDRANNEKLFF
CDR3nt: TGCGCCAGCAGCTTGGACAGGGCTAATAATGAAAAACTGTTTTTT

j_gene: TRBJ1-4
d_gene: NA
abundance: NA
v_gene: TRBV30
CDR3aa: CAWNLGSNEKLFF
CDR3nt: TGTGCCTGGAATCTAGGGTCTAATGAAAAACTGTTTTTT

j_gene: TRBJ1-4
d_gene: NA
abundance: NA
v_gene: TRBV4-2
CDR3aa: CASSQSGAGEKLFF
CDR3nt: TGTGCCAGCAGCCAATCGGGGGCCGGTGAAAAACTGTTTTTT

j_gene: TRBJ1-6
d_gene: TRBD1
abundance: NA
v_gene: TRBV2
CDR3aa: CASRRQGAQNSPLHF
CDR3nt: TGTGCCAGCAGGAGACAGGGGGCGCAAAATTCACCCCTCCACTTT

j_gene: TRBJ1-3
d_gene: NA
abundance: NA
v_gene: TRBV6-5
CDR3aa: CASSYDRSSGNTIYF
CDR3nt: TGTGCCAGCAGCTATGACCGCTCCTCTGGAAACACCATATATTTT

j_gene: TRBJ2-7
d_gene: NA
abundance: once
v_gene: TRBV6-4
CDR3aa: CASSVDVPYEQYF
CDR3nt: TGTGCCAGCAGTGTGGACGTCCCCTACGAGCAGTACTTC

j_gene: TRBJ2-3
d_gene: TRBD1
abundance: NA
v_gene: TRBV24-1
CDR3aa: CATSDPGQGTDTQYF
CDR3nt: TGTGCCACCAGTGATCCAGGACAGGGCACAGATACGCAGTATTTT

j_gene: TRBJ1-3
d_gene: NA
abundance: NA
v_gene: TRBV28
CDR3aa: CASSPPGLPSGNTIYF
CDR3nt: TGTGCCAGCAGTCCTCCGGGACTCCCCTCTGGAAACACCATATATTTT

j_gene: TRBJ2-7
d_gene: NA
abundance: once
v_gene: TRBV7-8
CDR3aa: CASSLQDYYEQYF
CDR3nt: TGTGCCAGCAGCTTACAGGACTACTACGAGCAGTACTTC

j_gene: TRBJ2-2
d_gene: TRBD1
abundance: NA
v_gene: TRBV24-1
CDR3aa: CATSSGTGVTGELFF
CDR3nt: TGTGCCACCAGTTCCGGGACAGGGGTCACCGGGGAGCTGTTTTTT

j_gene: TRBJ1-1
d_gene: NA
abundance: NA
v_gene: TRBV29-1
CDR3aa: CSVERGEITEAFF
CDR3nt: TGCAGCGTTGAAAGGGGGGAGATCACTGAAGCTTTCTTT

j_gene: TRBJ1-5
d_gene: TRBD1
abundance: NA
v_gene: TRBV19
CDR3aa: CASSIGQGGNQPQHF
CDR3nt: TGTGCCAGTAGTATCGGACAGGGGGGAAATCAGCCCCAGCATTTT

j_gene: TRBJ1-4
d_gene: NA
abundance: NA
v_gene: TRBV6-2/TRBV6-3
CDR3aa: CASSYGGENEKLFF
CDR3nt: TGTGCCAGCAGTTACGGAGGAGAGAATGAAAAACTGTTTTTT

j_gene: TRBJ2-2
d_gene: TRBD1
abundance: NA
v_gene: TRBV29-1
CDR3aa: CSVNRGRTPTGELFF
CDR3nt: TGCAGCGTTAACAGGGGGCGAACACCCACCGGGGAGCTGTTTTTT

j_gene: TRBJ1-5
d_gene: NA
abundance: NA
v_gene: TRBV27
CDR3aa: CASSLSGSQPQHF
CDR3nt: TGTGCCAGCAGTTTATCTGGGTCTCAGCCCCAGCATTTT

j_gene: TRBJ1-5
d_gene: TRBD1
abundance: once
v_gene: TRBV4-2
CDR3aa: CASSQGTGGRQPQHF
CDR3nt: TGTGCCAGCAGCCAAGGGACAGGGGGACGTCAGCCCCAGCATTTT

j_gene: TRBJ1-4
d_gene: NA
abundance: NA
v_gene: TRBV27
CDR3aa: CASSLSATATNEKLFF
CDR3nt: TGTGCCAGCAGTTTATCGGCCACTGCAACTAATGAAAAACTGTTTTTT

j_gene: TRBJ1-6
d_gene: TRBD1
abundance: NA
v_gene: TRBV28
CDR3aa: CASSPGTETSPLHF
CDR3nt: TGTGCCAGCAGTCCGGGGACAGAAACTTCACCCCTCCACTTT

j_gene: TRBJ1-2
d_gene: NA
abundance: NA
v_gene: TRBV2
CDR3aa: CASSDGRLNYGYTF
CDR3nt: TGTGCCAGCAGTGATGGCAGACTAAACTATGGCTACACCTTC

j_gene: TRBJ2-2
d_gene: NA
abundance: NA
v_gene: TRBV30
CDR3aa: CAWSGAGVWTGELFF
CDR3nt: TGTGCCTGGAGTGGTGCCGGAGTTTGGACCGGGGAGCTGTTTTTT

j_gene: TRBJ1-4
d_gene: TRBD1
abundance: NA
v_gene: TRBV7-8
CDR3aa: CASSTRQGANEKLFF
CDR3nt: TGTGCCAGCAGCACGAGACAGGGGGCAAATGAAAAACTGTTTTTT

j_gene: TRBJ1-5
d_gene: NA
abundance: NA
v_gene: TRBV9
CDR3aa: CASSVGSGSNQPQHF
CDR3nt: TGTGCCAGCAGCGTAGGGTCGGGTAGCAATCAGCCCCAGCATTTT

j_gene: TRBJ1-5
d_gene: TRBD1
abundance: NA
v_gene: TRBV24-1
CDR3aa: CATSDWASGGWVQPQHF
CDR3nt: TGTGCCACCAGTGATTGGGCTTCAGGGGGCTGGGTTCAGCCCCAGCATTTT

j_gene: TRBJ1-6
d_gene: NA
abundance: once
v_gene: TRBV2
CDR3aa: CASTVPNSPLHF
CDR3nt: TGTGCCAGCACAGTCCCGAATTCACCCCTCCACTTT

j_gene: TRBJ2-7
d_gene: NA
abundance: NA
v_gene: TRBV5-4
CDR3aa: CASSLALGAEQYF
CDR3nt: TGTGCCAGCAGCTTGGCCTTGGGGGCCGAGCAGTACTTC

j_gene: TRBJ2-7
d_gene: TRBD2
abundance: NA
v_gene: TRBV7-2
CDR3aa: CASSLEVGGTYEQYF
CDR3nt: TGTGCCAGCAGCTTAGAGGTCGGGGGGACCTACGAGCAGTACTTC

j_gene: TRBJ1-1
d_gene: TRBD1
abundance: NA
v_gene: TRBV9
CDR3aa: CASSPQGGDTEAFF
CDR3nt: TGTGCCAGCAGCCCACAGGGGGGGGACACTGAAGCTTTCTTT

j_gene: TRBJ1-2
d_gene: NA
abundance: NA
v_gene: TRBV6-2/TRBV6-3
CDR3aa: CASSYSETNYGYTF
CDR3nt: TGTGCCAGCAGTTACTCAGAAACTAACTATGGCTACACCTTC

j_gene: TRBJ2-7
d_gene: NA
abundance: NA
v_gene: TRBV24-1
CDR3aa: CATSGRNYEQYF
CDR3nt: TGTGCCACCAGTGGCAGGAACTACGAGCAGTACTTC

j_gene: TRBJ2-7
d_gene: TRBD1
abundance: NA
v_gene: TRBV11-3
CDR3aa: CASTLGQGKEQYF
CDR3nt: TGTGCCAGCACGCTAGGACAGGGGAAAGAGCAGTACTTC

j_gene: TRBJ2-1
d_gene: TRBD1
abundance: NA
v_gene: TRBV7-3
CDR3aa: CASSRTGGEQFF
CDR3nt: TGTGCCAGCAGCCGGACAGGGGGTGAGCAGTTCTTC